The 13 T cell receptor beta chains listed next were all sequenced from one sample in a study of CD8 T cells in Susac syndrome. RNA in amounts of about 0.45 to 1 ug was reverse transcribed with random hexamers. From the immunoSEQ multiplex PCR reads, TCRdb called clonotypes with MiXCR, one entry per CDR3 protein. The profile shows hundreds of thousands of distinct CDR3 sequences, roughly 93% of them singletons. What was sequenced was CD4+ T cells from PBMCs. Receptors originate from a human donor with multiple sclerosis.

The V and J genes are TRBV21-1 and TRBJ2-7; whether TRBD2, the table's D call, matches the DNA was not checked. TRBV21-1 has pseudogene status. This CDR3 is built from 14 residues. The CDR3 spells CASSGAGGYNEQYV. As DNA, the CDR3 is TGTGCCAGCTCCGGAGCGGGAGGATATAACGAGCAGTACGTC.

The J gene is TRBJ1-1, the V gene TRBV12-3 or TRBV12-4; 8 bases fit TRBD1. The CDR3 sequence is 12 residues long. V shed 5 bases, J shed 4 bases, and the junction held 0 bases outside the gene matches. The CDR3 region is CASSGQGTEAFF. In DNA, the CDR3 is TGTGCCAGCAGTGGACAGGGCACTGAAGCTTTCTTT.

This chain uses TRBV12-3 or TRBV12-4 with TRBJ2-1; D is uncertain. The CDR3 has 14 residues. V was clipped by 5 bases and J by 0 bases, with 8 bases between them. CDR3 in amino acids: CASSRARSYNEQFF. CDR3 nucleotides: TGTGCCAGCAGTAGGGCCCGCTCCTACAATGAGCAGTTCTTC.

This rearrangement joins TRBV20-1 to TRBJ1-5; 8 bases are a match to TRBD1. The CDR3 extends over 13 amino acids. Per germline, CDR1 DFQATT and CDR2 SNEGSKA (reference sequence). Trimming removed 5 bases from V and 9 bases from J; junction bases left unmatched: 9. The CDR3 DNA sequence: TGCAGTGCTGACGCAGGGGGCCAGGGGCCCCAGCATTTT. Its translation: CSADAGGQGPQHF.

This clonotype occurred once. The DNA for the CDR3 is TGCGCCAGCAGCCAAAATGAACAAGCCCCGCAGTATTTT. Amino acid sequence: CASSQNEQAPQYF. The rearrangement uses TRBV4-1 and TRBJ2-3; D is unresolved. Trimming left V 2 bases short and J 10 bases short, with 13 bases between. The CDR3 extends over 13 amino acids. Germline V gives CDR1 MGHRA, CDR2 YSYEKL.

The chain has TRBV3-1 and TRBJ2-5, with 9 bases that match TRBD1. The CDR3 spans 15 residues. V shed 1 base, J shed 7 bases, and the junction held 7 bases outside the gene matches. In germline, CDR1 is LGHDT, CDR2 YNNKEL (reference sequence). As DNA, the CDR3 is TGTGCCAGCAGCCAAGGGCCAGGGACAGGGAGGACCCAGTACTTC. Its translation is CASSQGPGTGRTQYF.

The V call is TRBV5-1, the J call TRBJ2-2, with D tentatively TRBD1 (6 bases). V was cut by 4 bases and J by 1 base, with 14 bases left in between. In germline, CDR1 is SGHRS, CDR2 YFSETQ. The CDR3 totals 16 residues. The CDR3 sequence: CASSATGNLNTGELFF. In DNA form, the CDR3 reads TGCGCCAGCAGCGCTACAGGGAACTTGAACACCGGGGAGCTGTTTTTT.

This chain joins TRBV29-1 and TRBJ1-2; 7 positions agree with TRBD1. V was clipped by 7 bases and J by 7 bases; unmatched bases: 9. The CDR3 is 12 amino acids. Germline V gene data show CDR1 as SQVTM and CDR2 as ANQGSEA. As DNA, the CDR3 is TGCAGCGCACTAAGAGGGGGCTGTGGCTACACCTTC. This sequence encodes CSALRGGCGYTF. The whole variable domain, remainder taken from reference TRBV29-1 and TRBJ1-2, is SAVISQKPSRDICQRGTSLTIQCQVDSQVTMMFWYRQQPGQSLTLIATANQGSEATYESGFVIDKFPISRPNLTFSTLTVSNMSPEDSSIYLCSALRGGCGYTFGSGTRLTVV.

This chain joins TRBV7-9 and TRBJ2-7; 10 bases fit TRBD1. Unmatched junction bases numbered 3, after V lost 1 base and J lost 6 bases. CDR1 SEHNR and CDR2 FQNEAQ come from the germline V gene (reference sequence). The CDR3 spans 14 residues. The CDR3 reads CASSLGTGGREQYF. The CDR3 DNA is TGTGCCAGCAGCTTAGGGACAGGGGGTCGCGAGCAGTACTTC.

The chain links TRBV29-1 to TRBJ1-1, with no clear D. CDR3 length equals 12 residues. V was cut by 0 bases and J by 13 bases, with 15 bases left in between. The V gene's germline CDR1 is SQVTM and CDR2 ANQGSEA. The DNA of the CDR3 is TGCAGCGTTGAAGATTATCCCCGCGTGGTTTTCTTT. Translation gives CSVEDYPRVVFF. Using reference TRBV29-1 and TRBJ1-1 for the parts outside the CDR3, the full variable domain is SAVISQKPSRDICQRGTSLTIQCQVDSQVTMMFWYRQQPGQSLTLIATANQGSEATYESGFVIDKFPISRPNLTFSTLTVSNMSPEDSSIYLCSVEDYPRVVFFGQGTRLTVV.

Remarks on this clonotype: At one of its ends the junction is not consistent with the germline gene, which may arise from a read error. The J gene is TRBJ1-3, the V gene TRBV19; no firm D call. The CDR3 has 15 amino acids. Germline-derived CDR1 and CDR2 are LNHDA and SQIVND (reference sequence). CDR3 residues: CASSLDGTLGNTIYF. Written as DNA, the CDR3 is TGTGCCAGTAGTTTAGACGGCACTCTCGGAAACACCATATATTTT. Filled out from reference TRBV19 and TRBJ1-3, the complete variable domain reads DGGITQSPKYLFRKEGQNVTLSCEQNLNHDAMYWYRQDPGQGLRLIYYSQIVNDFQKGDIAEGYSVSREKKESFPLTVTSAQKNPTAFYLCASSLDGTLGNTIYFGEGSWLTVV.

The chain links TRBV19 to TRBJ2-2; D might be TRBD2 (5 bases). CDR3 length: 13 residues. Deletions cut 6 bases from V and 6 bases from J, with 11 bases between. Looked up from germline, CDR1 is LNHDA and CDR2 is SQIVND (reference sequence). CDR3 DNA sequence: TGTGCCAGTAGGGACTGGGCGCCCGGGGAGCTGTTTTTT. Translated, it gives CASRDWAPGELFF.

The rearrangement uses TRBV12-3 or TRBV12-4 and TRBJ1-1; the D is unclear. This CDR3 contains 13 residues. V was clipped by 2 bases and J by 0 bases, with 4 bases between them. CDR3 in amino acids: CASSLLVNTEAFF. The CDR3 DNA reads as TGTGCCAGCAGTTTATTAGTGAACACTGAAGCTTTCTTT.